This note documents a single TCR beta chain sequence. Antigen unknown. These data originate in a study of OX40 agonist ivuxolimab in advanced cancers. Study at large: Of mixed ages from about 20 to 90 and averaging about 60 years, the group was roughly 85% male.

Using immunoSEQ multiplex PCR, the repertoire was profiled, and TCRdb retains in-frame clones only, with some absent. The sample has 100,000 or so clones, approximately 91% seen once. The V end was cut by 5 bases, the J end by 5 bases, with 9 bases between. The CDR3 length is 12 residues. Germline V gives CDR1 LNHDA, CDR2 SQIVND (reference sequence). Overall study results and limits: Expanded clones were, on average, more numerous in CD8+ T cells than in CD4+. Also showing low normalized T-cell clonal expansion were some of the nonresponders.

Sequences were derived from CD4+ or CD8+ T cells sorted from blood, sampled in a trial of the OX40 agonist ivuxolimab. The sequence derives from an adult with an advanced solid tumor such as melanoma, head and neck, liver or kidney cancer. The chain links TRBV19 to TRBJ2-5, with D hard to call. The DNA of the CDR3 is TGTGCCAGTAGTCAGGCAGCCGAGACCCAGTACTTC. This gives the protein CASSQAAETQYF.